The rows below give T cell receptor beta chains drawn from one sample of a study of regulatory T cells in long-lasting Graves disease. Each CDR3 protein is one row after TCRdb ran MiXCR on the multiplex PCR reads. Found here are roughly 470,000 distinct CDR3 sequences, around 21% of them singletons; the top ten hold approximately 7.8%. The sample here was peripheral blood mononuclear cells (PBMCs), taken when the disease was refractory, from a patient treated with antithyroid drugs. The receptors shown here come from a female donor with Graves disease. Each CDR3 is given with its conserved first and last residue. Fields, in order: D gene, CDR3 length, J gene, V gene, clone size, CDR3 protein, CDR3 DNA. A D gene is named only where the DNA matches it firmly. Clone size is shown for a subset of rows, as once, few, many or a class of expanded clone.

-,13,TRBJ2-2,TRBV9,few,CASSVGDTGELFF,TGTGCCAGCAGCGTAGGAGACACCGGGGAGCTGTTTTTT
TRBD2,15,TRBJ2-7,TRBV19,-,CASTNKAGAFHEQYF,TGTGCCAGTACTAATAAAGCGGGAGCTTTCCACGAGCAGTACTTC
-,10,TRBJ2-7,TRBV20-1,many,CSATLYEQYF,TGCAGTGCTACTTTATACGAGCAGTACTTC
TRBD1,15,TRBJ2-7,TRBV19,-,CASTPGTGSSYEQYF,TGTGCCAGTACTCCCGGGACAGGGAGCTCCTACGAGCAGTACTTC
TRBD1,14,TRBJ1-2,TRBV6-2/TRBV6-3,many,CASSGRDSNYGYTF,TGTGCCAGCAGTGGTCGGGACAGTAACTATGGCTACACCTTC
-,14,TRBJ2-3,TRBV12-3/TRBV12-4,-,CASSLEGGADTQYF,TGTGCCAGCAGTTTAGAGGGGGGTGCAGATACGCAGTATTTT
-,14,TRBJ2-2,TRBV11-1,many,CASSLNRDTGELFF,TGTGCCAGCAGCTTAAACAGGGACACCGGGGAGCTGTTTTTT
-,14,TRBJ1-1,TRBV28,many,CASTPLGVRTEAFF,TGTGCCAGCACACCCTTAGGAGTGCGGACTGAAGCTTTCTTT
TRBD1,14,TRBJ1-2,TRBV6-5,many,CASSSRQGSYGYTF,TGTGCCAGCAGTTCCCGACAGGGAAGCTATGGCTACACCTTC
TRBD2,15,TRBJ2-7,TRBV20-1,many,CSASGLAAATYEQYF,TGCAGTGCTAGTGGACTAGCGGCCGCAACCTACGAGCAGTACTTC
-,15,TRBJ2-2,TRBV12-3/TRBV12-4,many,CASSIGRRYTGELFF,TGTGCCAGCAGTATAGGCCGGCGATATACCGGGGAGCTGTTTTTT
TRBD1,14,TRBJ1-1,TRBV28,many,CASSFSGGRTEAFF,TGTGCCAGCAGCTTCTCAGGGGGAAGGACTGAAGCTTTCTTT
-,14,TRBJ2-7,TRBV6-2/TRBV6-3,many,CASSYSGDSYEQYF,TGTGCCAGCAGTTACTCTGGGGATTCCTACGAGCAGTACTTC
-,15,TRBJ1-4,TRBV25-1,-,CASSPTGNSNEKLFF,TGTGCCAGCAGTCCTACGGGAAACTCTAATGAAAAACTGTTTTTT
-,13,TRBJ2-2,TRBV29-1,-,CSVRDSFPGELFF,TGCAGCGTAAGGGACTCATTCCCCGGGGAGCTGTTTTTT
TRBD2,17,TRBJ2-2,TRBV13,few,CASSPRSGLAGAEELFF,TGTGCCAGCAGCCCACGGAGCGGTCTAGCGGGAGCGGAGGAGCTGTTTTTT
-,14,TRBJ2-7,TRBV6-1,many,CASSVGRALYEQYF,TGTGCCAGCAGTGTGGGCAGGGCCCTCTACGAGCAGTACTTC
-,14,TRBJ1-3,TRBV2,many,CASSGQAMGNTIYF,TGTGCCAGCAGTGGTCAGGCAATGGGAAACACCATATATTTT
-,14,TRBJ1-5,TRBV19,-,CASSRAGDDQPQHF,TGTGCCAGTAGTCGGGCGGGGGACGATCAGCCCCAGCATTTT
-,15,TRBJ2-3,TRBV29-1,-,CSVESGLASTDTQYF,TGCAGCGTTGAATCGGGGCTAGCGAGCACAGATACGCAGTATTTT
-,12,TRBJ2-7,TRBV12-3/TRBV12-4,few,CASRGYLDEQYF,TGTGCCAGCAGGGGGTATTTAGACGAGCAGTACTTC
-,14,TRBJ1-1,TRBV20-1,many,CSARDQRGDTEAFF,TGCAGTGCTAGAGACCAGAGGGGTGACACTGAAGCTTTCTTT
-,14,TRBJ2-7,TRBV6-1,many,CASIKERFPYEQYF,TGTGCCAGCATTAAAGAACGCTTTCCCTACGAGCAGTACTTC
-,11,TRBJ1-2,TRBV10-2,many,CASSDAYGYTF,TGCGCCAGCAGTGATGCCTATGGCTACACCTTC
-,11,TRBJ2-5,TRBV12-3/TRBV12-4,-,CASGVQETQYF,TGTGCCAGCGGGGTACAAGAGACCCAGTACTTC
-,16,TRBJ2-2,TRBV5-6,-,CASSLGPPGDTGELFF,TGTGCCAGCAGCTTGGGGCCCCCCGGGGACACCGGGGAGCTGTTTTTT
-,14,TRBJ2-2,TRBV3-1,-,CASNQLANTGELFF,TGTGCCAGCAACCAACTAGCCAACACCGGGGAGCTGTTTTTT
TRBD2,15,TRBJ2-7,TRBV7-2,-,CASSLGRGSGYEQYF,TGTGCCAGCAGCTTAGGGCGCGGGAGTGGGTACGAGCAGTACTTC
TRBD2,15,TRBJ2-7,TRBV19,few,CASSIGNSGSYEQYF,TGTGCCAGTAGTATCGGTAATAGCGGGAGCTACGAGCAGTACTTC
-,15,TRBJ2-7,TRBV11-2,many,CASSLEGRGSYEQYF,TGTGCCAGCAGCTTAGAGGGACGGGGATCCTACGAGCAGTACTTC
-,16,TRBJ2-7,TRBV7-8,many,CASSAYRLNLAEEQYF,TGTGCCAGCAGCGCCTACCGACTTAACTTAGCGGAAGAGCAGTACTTC
TRBD1,23,TRBJ1-6,TRBV11-3,-,CASSFTNDRGRGCTHPTGSPLHF,TGTGCCAGCAGCTTCACCAATGACAGGGGGCGAGGATGCACTCACCCTACAGGGTCACCCCTCCACTTT
-,14,TRBJ1-5,TRBV2,many,CASKSSLSNQPQHF,TGTGCCAGCAAGTCGAGCCTTAGCAATCAGCCCCAGCATTTT
TRBD2,15,TRBJ2-7,TRBV7-6,few,CASSLREDSSYEQYF,TGTGCCAGCAGCTTACGGGAGGATAGCTCCTACGAGCAGTACTTC
TRBD2,16,TRBJ2-2,TRBV10-3,many,CAIRASGRRDTGELFF,TGTGCCATCAGGGCGAGCGGGAGGAGGGACACCGGGGAGCTGTTTTTT
-,16,TRBJ2-2,TRBV7-6,many,CASSLGAGLITGELFF,TGTGCCAGCAGCTTAGGGGCAGGGCTTATCACCGGGGAGCTGTTTTTT
TRBD1,16,TRBJ1-1,TRBV5-1,many,CASSLETGGAGTEAFF,TGCGCCAGCAGCCTCGAGACAGGGGGCGCCGGGACTGAAGCTTTCTTT
-,14,TRBJ1-1,TRBV27,many,CASSPTALNTEAFF,TGTGCCAGCAGTCCGACAGCTCTGAACACTGAAGCTTTCTTT
TRBD1,15,TRBJ1-3,TRBV2,many,CASSLKTGYGNTIYF,TGTGCCAGCAGCCTAAAGACAGGGTACGGAAACACCATATATTTT
-,15,TRBJ1-1,TRBV7-7,-,CASSPLRGEDTEAFF,TGTGCTAGCAGCCCATTGAGGGGGGAAGACACTGAAGCTTTCTTT
-,10,TRBJ2-5,TRBV12-3/TRBV12-4,many,CASMGETQYF,TGTGCCAGCATGGGTGAGACCCAGTACTTC
TRBD1,13,TRBJ1-1,TRBV25-1,many,CASSRQGGREAFF,TGTGCCAGCAGTCGACAGGGAGGAAGGGAAGCTTTCTTT
-,15,TRBJ2-4,TRBV19,-,CASSIGFQRVGIQYF,TGTGCCAGTAGTATAGGTTTCCAGCGGGTTGGCATTCAGTACTTC
-,15,TRBJ1-2,TRBV28,many,CASSALTTGLYGYTF,TGTGCCAGCAGTGCCCTCACGACAGGCCTCTATGGCTACACCTTC
-,13,TRBJ1-5,TRBV20-1,-,CSAKHGVNQPQHF,TGCAGTGCTAAACACGGAGTAAATCAGCCCCAGCATTTT
TRBD1,13,TRBJ2-7,TRBV6-2/TRBV6-3,many,CASKFRKGQASDF,TGTGCCAGCAAGTTCAGGAAAGGACAGGCGTCCGACTTC
-,14,TRBJ1-1,TRBV6-9,many,CASSYRSMTAEAFF,TGTGCCAGCAGTTACAGGTCTATGACGGCTGAAGCTTTCTTT
-,14,TRBJ1-1,TRBV3-1,few,CASSQITKGFEAFF,TGTGCCAGCAGCCAAATAACCAAGGGTTTTGAAGCTTTCTTT
TRBD2,17,TRBJ2-5,TRBV4-2,-,CASSQTRTSGQGGTQHF,TGTGCCAGCAGCCAAACGCGGACTAGCGGTCAGGGGGGGACCCAGCACTTC
-,17,TRBJ2-1,TRBV3-1,-,CASSQPQAQLSYNEQFF,TGTGCCAGCAGCCAACCGCAGGCGCAACTCTCCTACAATGAGCAGTTCTTC
TRBD2,14,TRBJ2-5,TRBV29-1,many,CSVTGLAGGETQYF,TGCAGCGTCACAGGACTAGCGGGAGGAGAGACCCAGTACTTC
-,16,TRBJ1-1,TRBV11-2,many,CASSDAVRTSNTEAFF,TGTGCCAGCAGCGATGCCGTTAGGACAAGCAACACTGAAGCTTTCTTT
-,16,TRBJ1-5,TRBV19,few,CASSIFPGSMGQPQHF,TGTGCCAGTAGTATATTCCCGGGCTCCATGGGTCAGCCCCAGCATTTT
-,14,TRBJ2-5,TRBV6-1,-,CATRTGRAYNEQYF,TGTGCCACGAGAACAGGGAGGGCCTACAATGAGCAGTACTTC
-,11,TRBJ2-5,TRBV30,many,CAWTVTTTQYF,TGTGCCTGGACAGTTACAACGACCCAGTACTTC
-,17,TRBJ1-1,TRBV29-1,few,CSVDYGIGSTMNTEAFF,TGCAGCGTTGATTATGGTATAGGAAGCACAATGAACACTGAAGCTTTCTTT
-,14,TRBJ2-2,TRBV5-1,many,CASSLVLNTGELFF,TGTGCCAGCAGCTTAGTTCTGAACACCGGGGAGCTGTTTTTT
-,14,TRBJ1-1,TRBV28,many,CASSFPGWNTEAFF,TGTGCCAGCAGTTTCCCAGGGTGGAACACTGAAGCTTTCTTT
-,14,TRBJ2-3,TRBV12-3/TRBV12-4,few,CASSTDSYTDTQYF,TGTGCCAGCAGCACTGACAGCTACACAGATACGCAGTATTTT